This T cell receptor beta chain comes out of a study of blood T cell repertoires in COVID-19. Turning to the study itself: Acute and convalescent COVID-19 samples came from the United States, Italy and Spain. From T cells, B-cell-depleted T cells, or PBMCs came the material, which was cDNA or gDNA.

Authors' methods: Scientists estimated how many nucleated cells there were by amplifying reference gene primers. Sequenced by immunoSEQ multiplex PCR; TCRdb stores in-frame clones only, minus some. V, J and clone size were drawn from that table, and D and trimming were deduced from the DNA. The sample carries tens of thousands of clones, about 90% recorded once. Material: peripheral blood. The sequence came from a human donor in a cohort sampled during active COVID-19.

The CDR3 nucleotides read TGTGCCAGTAGTATACGTGGAGGGCGCTCTGGGGCCAACGTCCTGACTTTC. Protein sequence: CASSIRGGRSGANVLTF. The chain carries TRBV19 and TRBJ2-6; possible D gene TRBD2, 6 bases. Germline lookup yields CDR1 LNHDA and CDR2 SQIVND (reference sequence). V shed 2 bases and J shed 0 bases, with 11 bases lying between them. This CDR3 spans 17 amino acids.